Sequencing of this TCR beta chain was carried out in a study of blood T cell repertoires in COVID-19. This table comes from immunoSEQ multiplex PCR, and its TCRdb copy is limited to in-frame clones, with some not included. Of about 240,000 clones detected, approximately 84% appear once; the ten largest clones hold around 3%. Participants were aged about 18 to 89 years from 24 US areas. In assigning cohorts, the study relied on participant-reported clinical history. Trimming took 1 base from V and 9 from J, leaving 13 bases between them. The CDR3 contains 14 residues. Germline CDR1 and CDR2: SNHLY and FYNNEI.

The chain joins TRBV2 to TRBJ2-1; D is perhaps TRBD1 (6 bases). Sequencing was performed on PBMCs or T cells enriched from blood (not recorded which). This clonotype was obtained from a woman aged 40 to 50 with acute COVID-19. As DNA, the CDR3 is TGTGCCAGCAGTGAAGAGTCAGGGGCCCTTGAGCAGTTCTTC. This encodes CASSEESGALEQFF.